The TCR beta chain under discussion was sequenced for a study of T cell responses to AZD1222 COVID-19 vaccine. Study-wide points: As reported, nearly half of all spike-specific TCRs target variant regions that are unmutated. Spike regions recognized by vaccine-associated CD4 TCRs spanned the protein, led by 160-218 and 743-854.

Trimming removed 0 bases from V and 7 bases from J, with 13 bases in between. The CDR3 is 15 residues long. CDR1 is LGHNA, CDR2 YNFKEQ, per germline. Only one count was recorded for this clone. Its antigen is unidentified. Clones were read by immunoSEQ multiplex PCR, and TCRdb kept only the in-frame ones, dropping some. The sample records around 95,000 clones, roughly 90% being singletons. The material sequenced was peripheral blood, taken on day 0 of AZD1222 vaccination. This TCR derives from an adult in good health. The chain links TRBV4-2 to TRBJ2-1, with TRBD2 as a possible D gene (5 bases). The CDR3 sequence: CASSQDGSLGNEQFF. DNA for the CDR3: TGTGCCAGCAGCCAAGATGGGAGTCTCGGAAATGAGCAGTTCTTC.